Described below is a single T cell receptor beta chain sequence and its context. The antigen is unknown. TCRdb ran MiXCR on the RT-PCR reads and lists one entry per CDR3 protein. The sample holds some 500,000 distinct CDR3 sequences, under 15% seen once. The record originates from a study of response to subunit inactivated influenza vaccine. Study-level findings and limits: After each seasonal influenza vaccination, few new T cells are recruited, the authors suggested.

V shed 0 bases and J shed 3 bases, with 9 bases lying between them. The CDR3 contains 14 residues. Germline V gives CDR1 DFQATT, CDR2 SNEGSKA (reference sequence). The specimen was PBMCs from blood, collected roughly 48 days after vaccination. The chain employs TRBV20-1 and TRBJ2-1, with D maybe TRBD2 (5 bases). This clonotype was sampled from a man between 50 and 59 years old who received an inactivated influenza vaccine. The DNA of the CDR3 is TGCAGTGCTAGAGATGCAGCGGTCTACAATGAGCAGTTCTTC. Protein product: CSARDAAVYNEQFF.